This TCR beta chain derives from a study of shared clonotypes between healthy human individuals. Findings of the study overall: Genetic and exposure-history diversity was limited by the small donor number. Clonotype sharing among donors likely depends on sequencing depth.

Trimming cost V 3 bases and J 0 bases; bases outside gene matches: 16. The CDR3 is 21 amino acids. In germline, CDR1 is MDHEN, CDR2 SYDVKM. Terminally differentiated effector memory CD45RA+ cells were left out of the naive CD8 fraction, which was CD45RO-negative and positively selected for CCR7. As to this clone: Its target is unknown.

Using immunoSEQ multiplex PCR, the repertoire was profiled, and TCRdb retains in-frame clones only, with some absent. The sample consists of roughly 2.1 million clones, about 92% of them appearing once. This receptor was identified in a young man in good health. Some clones in this sample may be carry-over from other donors' samples. The rearrangement joins TRBV28 to TRBJ2-3; TRBD2 matches 12 bases. The sample taken for sequencing was naive CD8+ T cells from PBMCs. In DNA, the CDR3 is TGTGCCAGCAGTTTCTTCGGGCCGACTAGCGGGAGCCTGTGGAGCACAGATACGCAGTATTTT. Translating it yields CASSFFGPTSGSLWSTDTQYF.